The 10 T cell receptor beta chains listed next were all sequenced from one sample in a study of blood T cells in healthy people across ages. Alongside a J-beta primer mix, a sample-barcoded 5' primer served in a second PCR lasting about 6 to 12 cycles. TCRdb passed the 5' RACE reads through MiXCR, listing each CDR3 protein once. The table records over 750,000 distinct CDR3 sequences, roughly 25% of them present only once. The data also belong to a second study, concerning T cells of mothers and their children.

The source material was blood. These receptors were taken from a boy younger than 18 in good health.

J is TRBJ2-2 and V is TRBV24-1; D unresolved. Per the germline V gene, CDR1 is KGHDR and CDR2 is SFDVKD. This CDR3 has 13 residues. Trimming pared 4 bases from V and 5 bases from J, leaving 7 bases between. This CDR3 is CATSESVTGELFF. The CDR3 bases are TGTGCCACCAGTGAAAGTGTGACCGGGGAGCTGTTTTTT.

This clonotype came up many times. V gene TRBV25-1 combines with J gene TRBJ2-1, with D unresolved. The DNA matches TRBJ2-7 better at its end, which makes the J call doubtful. CDR3 length: 11 residues. CDR1 and CDR2 (germline): MGHDK, SYGVNS. The DNA for the CDR3 is TGTGCCAGCAGTGAATTCGGGGAGCAGTACTTC. Protein sequence: CASSEFGEQYF.

This clonotype was detected a few times. The genes are TRBV29-1 and TRBJ2-1; tentatively, D is TRBD1 or TRBD2 (5 bases each). This CDR3 has 14 residues. V dropped 0 bases and J dropped 5 bases, with 11 bases sitting between them. Germline CDR1 and CDR2: SQVTM and ANQGSEA. The chain's CDR3 is CSVEERDANNEQFF. The CDR3 coding sequence is TGCAGCGTTGAAGAACGGGACGCCAACAATGAGCAGTTCTTC.

This clonotype occurred a few times. The CDR3 here is CASSSPRRDGLDTQYF. The CDR3 DNA is TGTGCCAGCAGCTCACCCCGACGGGACGGACTAGATACGCAGTATTTT. The chain has TRBV12-3 or TRBV12-4 and TRBJ2-3, with D tentatively TRBD1 or TRBD2 (5 bases each). Trimming cost V 6 bases and J 5 bases, with 21 bases left between them. The CDR3 contains 16 residues.

This chain joins TRBV20-1 and TRBJ2-1, with 11 positions matching TRBD2. CDR3 size: 14 residues. The trim removed 8 bases at V and 8 bases at J, leaving 11 bases unmatched. Germline lookup yields CDR1 DFQATT and CDR2 SNEGSKA (reference sequence). The CDR3 sequence: CSPIAGGPIYEQFF. In DNA form, the CDR3 reads TGCAGTCCTATAGCGGGAGGGCCTATCTATGAGCAGTTCTTC.

A few counts support this clonotype. The chain couples TRBV6-7 to TRBJ2-7; no firm D call. TRBV6-7 is annotated as an ORF whose role is uncertain. Trimming stripped 6 bases from V and 4 bases from J, with 13 bases between. The CDR3 length is 13 residues. The CDR3 DNA sequence: TGTGCCAGCAGCGCTGACGTTAGTTACGAGCAGTACTTC. Translating it yields CASSADVSYEQYF.

The chain recombines TRBV5-1 with TRBJ1-4, with TRBD1 matching 7 bases. V trimming: 5 bases; J trimming: 1 base; junction bases outside the gene matches: 5. Germline V CDR1 and CDR2: SGHRS, YFSETQ. CDR3 length equals 15 residues. In DNA, the CDR3 is TGCGCCAGCAGGCAAGGGACAGAAACTAATGAAAAACTGTTTTTT. Amino acids: CASRQGTETNEKLFF.

V is TRBV7-9 and J is TRBJ1-5, with D possibly being TRBD1 (5 bases). V was shortened by 1 base and J by 4 bases, with 17 bases between the two germline ends. Looked up from germline, CDR1 is SEHNR and CDR2 is FQNEAQ (reference sequence). CDR3 length equals 17 residues. CDR3 residues: CASSLVSGTDKNQPQHF. The CDR3 region has the DNA TGTGCCAGCAGCTTAGTTAGCGGGACGGATAAAAATCAGCCCCAGCATTTT. Complete variable domain (other parts from reference TRBV7-9 and TRBJ1-5): DTGVSQNPRHKITKRGQNVTFRCDPISEHNRLYWYRQTLGQGPEFLTYFQNEAQLEKSRLLSDRFSAERPKGSFSTLEIQRTEQGDSAMYLCASSLVSGTDKNQPQHFGDGTRLSIL.

As concerns this clonotype: At one end, the junction sequence differs from germline, possibly due to a read error. The J gene is TRBJ1-1, the V gene TRBV4-3; D not certain. The germline CDR1 and CDR2 sequences are LGHNA and YSLEER. CDR3 size: 17 residues. CDR3 loop: CASSQTAAYGGNTEAFF. DNA for the CDR3: TGCGCCAGCAGCCAAACCGCAGCCTACGGCGGGAACACTGAAGCCTTCTTT.

This clonotype was seen a handful of times. J is TRBJ2-5 and V is TRBV28, with 8 positions matching TRBD2. The CDR3 length is 15 residues. CDR1 is MDHEN and CDR2 is SYDVKM in the germline V gene. V trimming: 1 base; J trimming: 7 bases; junction bases outside the gene matches: 8. CDR3 residues: CASSLSRGLAGTQYF. CDR3 nucleotides: TGTGCCAGCAGTTTATCCCGGGGCCTAGCGGGGACCCAGTACTTC.